The clone carrying this TCR beta chain was observed many times. Its antigen is undetermined. This entry belongs to a study of T cells in Graves' hyperthyroidism and ophthalmopathy. Study context: Staff took peripheral blood when the initial diagnosis was made, before any treatment began. General study findings and limits: Blood shared most expanded thyroid clonotypes above 0.001.

Patients with uncontrolled infections, other autoimmune diseases, pregnancy or lactation were excluded. Germline CDR1 SGHRS, CDR2 YFSETQ. The junction had 9 bases not matched to a gene; V was cut back by 4 bases and J by 6 bases. The CDR3 consists of 15 residues. RNA transcripts served as the template for amplifying TCR beta CDR3 regions. TCR CDR3 underwent first-round RT-PCR with the HTBI primer set. TCRdb recomputed calls from the multiplex PCR reads with MiXCR, one row per CDR3 protein. The sample holds fewer than 450,000 distinct CDR3 sequences, 15% seen once. Specimen: blood. The receptor was derived from a woman aged 60-70 years with Graves' ophthalmopathy. The chain links TRBV5-1 to TRBJ2-3; 9 positions match TRBD2. CDR3 in amino acids: CASSAEGLAGDTQYF. The DNA for the CDR3 is TGCGCCAGCAGCGCGGAGGGACTAGCTGGCGATACGCAGTATTTT.